This TCR beta chain was obtained from a study of blood T cell repertoires in COVID-19 (dated by TCRdb to the early 2020s). Regarding the complete study: Samples covering the acute and convalescent phases of COVID-19 were provided by collaborators in the United States, Italy and Spain. The material from the prospective study consisted of cDNA or gDNA derived from T cells, B-cell-depleted T cells, or PBMCs. Subjects who had been exposed to COVID-19, were actively infected with it, or had recovered from it provided the deeply sampled blood TCRbeta repertoires that made up the dataset. A freely available public database, intended as a resource for researchers studying the immune response to SARS-CoV-2, is where the repertoires were released. The samples were drawn from the first 160 participants of the ongoing ImmuneRACE study and from 1,200 or so subjects provided by 6 global collaborators. The sample metadata nearly always contained a de-identified subject ID, COVID-19 status, age in years and sex. Where HLA class I and class II types were available, the types were taken from metadata supplied by the sample provider, not from assay-based typing.

Results the study describes overall, beyond this receptor: Clinical and demographic metadata were provided uncurated, with the amount varying by source and participant.

The CDR3, cysteine through phenylalanine, is 17 amino acids long. Of all the DNA, just the CDR3 is kept, 51 bases in frame from base 1. The trim is 5 bases for V and 1 base for J, with a gap of 18 bases between the germline ends. CDR1 MNHEY and CDR2 SMNVEV are derived from the germline V gene (reference sequence). TCRbeta CDR3 regions were amplified from genomic DNA by means of the immunoSEQ Assay, a bias-controlled multiplex PCR. As for the authors' bioinformatics: Within the assay, amplification of reference gene primers was used to estimate how many nucleated cells each sample contained. Sequence reads were collapsed and filtered to measure the absolute abundance of every unique TCRbeta CDR3 rearrangement. For each sample, productive Simpson clonality was calculated as the square root of Simpson's diversity index across productive rearrangements. TCRdb re-hosts the immuneACCESS table, in-frame sequences only. Its copies lack some clones; in the studies checked, an unresolved V gene accounts for under half of them, and the cause for the rest is not known. V, J and clone size are those of that table, while D and trimming were read from the DNA. This sample comprises about 280,000 clones, around 91% of them detected only once. The biggest ten clones account for 1.7% of the sample.

Participants in the prospective study were aged 18 to 89 years, lived in 20 to 30 United States geographic areas, and enrolled through a virtual design. Cohort assignment in the prospective study relied on participant-reported clinical history from a screening survey and a study questionnaire. In the prospective study, whole blood, serum and a nasopharyngeal or oropharyngeal swab were collected from each participant by mobile phlebotomists. Participants in the prospective study had the option to provide additional blood draws and questionnaires over an approximately 2-month period. Before DNA extraction, prospective study blood samples were shipped either frozen or at room temperature. On this clone itself: What this receptor recognizes is not known. Base qualities are not recorded, but no much larger clone differs from it by a single base.

This sequence originates from a woman aged 18 to 35 with acute COVID-19. The chain links TRBV27 with TRBJ2-1; TRBD2 is a weak D gene call, 6 bases matching. The sequencing input was PBMCs or T cells enriched from blood (not recorded which). In nucleotides, the sequence is TGTGCCAGCAGTCCAGTACCCGGGACTCCATCCTACAATGAGCAGTTCTTC. Its protein reads: CASSPVPGTPSYNEQFF.